The source of this T cell receptor (beta chain) is a study of tumor and adjacent non-tumor tissue in lung cancer. The overall study: Each sample yielded 3.5 million to 4.5 million productive TCRbeta reads on average.

TCRbeta libraries were built with three rounds of nested PCR, modified from ARM-PCR. TCRdb passed the multiplex PCR reads through MiXCR, listing each CDR3 protein once. The repertoire holds about 120,000 distinct CDR3 sequences, 66% seen once, with about 13% in the top ten. The template was RNA from unsorted bulk tissue. Trimming took off 1 base at V and 2 bases at J, with 2 bases between the two ends. The CDR3 length is 13 residues. In its sample, this clonotype was seen many times. This chain links TRBV12-3 or TRBV12-4 with TRBJ1-4; the D is unclear. This receptor was obtained from a young man with non-small cell lung cancer. The specimen was lung tumor tissue. The CDR3 nucleotides read TGTGCCAGCAGTTTAGGGACTAATGAAAAACTGTTTTTT. This codes for CASSLGTNEKLFF.